The clone carrying this TCR beta chain was picked up many times. The read falls 3 residues short of the CDR3 end, and the missing part is taken from the germline J gene. The record originates from a study of T cell clonality in common variable immunodeficiency. This CDR3 region has 16 residues. V dropped 7 bases and J dropped 4 bases, with 23 bases sitting between them. CVID and control samples used equivalent genomic DNA input. Repertoires were generated with immunoSEQ multiplex PCR, while TCRdb's copy carries only in-frame clones and drops some. The sample yields around 30,000 clones, without any singletons.

This receptor was taken from a person between 18 and 70 years old in good health. Sequenced sample: peripheral blood mononuclear cells. The chain joins TRBV23-1 to TRBJ2-7; D may be TRBD1 (5 bases). TRBV23-1 is assigned to the ORF class and has an uncertain function. The CDR3 here is CASNPRSGFLIYEQYF. Partial CDR3 DNA: TGCGCCAGCAACCCCCGATCAGGGTTTTTGATATACGAG.